This TCR beta chain was identified during a study of read filtering for tumor transcriptome and immune sequencing. Findings of the study overall: RNA-seq captured clonotypes less deeply and reliably than IR-seq.

Every patient had bone marrow sampled while the disease was active. This library used around 0.4 ug RNA and molecular barcoded adaptors spanning alpha/delta and beta/gamma chains. TCRdb reprocessed the reads with MiXCR, giving one entry per CDR3 protein. The data hold 94,000 or so distinct CDR3 sequences, with 9% to 15% observed a single time. The germline V gene has CDR1 LNHDA and CDR2 SQIVND (reference sequence). V lost 8 bases, J lost 5 bases, and 19 bases stayed unmatched. This CDR3 comprises 18 residues. As concerns this clonotype: Its antigen is not known.

The chain joins TRBV19 to TRBJ2-1; 9 bases align to TRBD2. This sequence was found in a donor at least 40 years old with multiple myeloma. Sequencing was done on a sample of a population of CD138-negative cells sorted from bone marrow. In nucleotides, the CDR3 is TGTGCCAGTCATAAGGTTAGCGGGAGCTCATATGCAAACAATGAGCAGTTCTTC. Protein product: CASHKVSGSSYANNEQFF.